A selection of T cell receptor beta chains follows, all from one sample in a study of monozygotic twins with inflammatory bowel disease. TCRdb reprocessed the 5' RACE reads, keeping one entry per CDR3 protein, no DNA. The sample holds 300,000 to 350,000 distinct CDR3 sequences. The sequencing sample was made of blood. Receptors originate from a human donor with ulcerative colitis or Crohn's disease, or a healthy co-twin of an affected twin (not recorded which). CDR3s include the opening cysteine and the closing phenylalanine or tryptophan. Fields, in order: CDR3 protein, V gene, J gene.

CAISETPSGRLNEQFF,TRBV10-3,TRBJ2-1
CAISVDKVSEQYF,TRBV10-3,TRBJ2-7
CASSSKDTQYF,TRBV5-1,TRBJ2-3
CSADRLASTDTQYF,TRBV20-1,TRBJ2-3
CASSQSLAGSTDTQYF,TRBV4-1,TRBJ2-3
CASSHLVRAYNEQFF,TRBV4-3,TRBJ2-1
CASSLPGTGRQYF,TRBV27,TRBJ2-3
CAWSVLFPKPGELFF,TRBV30,TRBJ2-2
CASRGTGHTDTQYF,TRBV25-1,TRBJ2-3
CASSYDYGYTF,TRBV28,TRBJ1-2
CASSLGGQVYGYTF,TRBV7-2,TRBJ1-2
CASSSMGTGELFF,TRBV5-1,TRBJ2-2
CASSSQTGANEKLFF,TRBV11-2,TRBJ1-4
CASTTRRGAGEKLFF,TRBV7-8,TRBJ1-4
CASSLGVPDRGDYGYTF,TRBV5-1,TRBJ1-2
CASSQGGIGNTIYF,TRBV4-1,TRBJ1-3
CASSSLSGRYNEQFF,TRBV11-2,TRBJ2-1
CATSDRQSAAYGYTF,TRBV24-1,TRBJ1-2
CASSPSAGVVGAQYF,TRBV4-1,TRBJ2-5
CASRNAVYSNQPQHF,TRBV6-1,TRBJ1-5
CASSLNRGSDTQYF,TRBV5-1,TRBJ2-3
CASSLGGTMNTEAFF,TRBV5-1,TRBJ1-1
CAISDFENGYTF,TRBV10-3,TRBJ1-2
CASSLDQGASNEQFF,TRBV28,TRBJ2-1
CASSSGQGANTGELFF,TRBV7-8,TRBJ2-2
CSVSKEDRANSPLHF,TRBV20-1,TRBJ1-6
CSALGQLGQNTEAFF,TRBV20-1,TRBJ1-1
CASSRLGEAYEQYF,TRBV14,TRBJ2-7
CASSQGPGGIAPLHF,TRBV4-3,TRBJ1-6
CASSSPDTTGEQYF,TRBV5-6,TRBJ2-7
CASSRRPNRDEQFF,TRBV19,TRBJ2-1
CASSLEVGDEQFF,TRBV5-1,TRBJ2-1
CASSLQGVGNTGELFF,TRBV5-5,TRBJ2-2
CASSQVGLPTTDTQYF,TRBV4-1,TRBJ2-3
CSASGSGGQETQYF,TRBV20-1,TRBJ2-5
CAWNLAAYEQYF,TRBV30,TRBJ2-7
CASTPPVGSEQFF,TRBV27,TRBJ2-1
CASSYSTGGKRYEQYF,TRBV6-5,TRBJ2-7
CASTAPAYRTGVGAFF,TRBV28,TRBJ1-1
CAISELQGADEQYF,TRBV10-3,TRBJ2-7
CASSIGQGSVHF,TRBV7-2,TRBJ1-6
CATSRGGGDYNEQFF,TRBV15,TRBJ2-1
CASRIITSGRYGYTF,TRBV2,TRBJ1-2
CSASQGYEQFF,TRBV20-1,TRBJ2-1
CASKSTDEQYF,TRBV27,TRBJ2-7
CASSSDRGTDTQYF,TRBV5-1,TRBJ2-3
CASSRRTEGSNEQFF,TRBV27,TRBJ2-1
CATSTEDLFYGYTF,TRBV15,TRBJ1-2
CASRLLAGGPGTQYF,TRBV12-3/TRBV12-4,TRBJ2-3
CSAFTGTGGGEQFF,TRBV20-1,TRBJ2-1
CAWSGGSRWTGELFF,TRBV30,TRBJ2-2